This is a list of T cell receptor beta chains from one sample in a study of CD8+CD57+ T cells in acquired aplastic anemia. TCRdb re-analysed the reads in MiXCR, keeping a single row per CDR3 protein. The repertoire holds 200,000 to 250,000 distinct CDR3 sequences, with under 65% as singletons. Sequencing input: sorted CD4+, CD8+, or CD8+CD57+ T cells (not recorded which) from PBMCs. These receptors all stem from a human donor in good health. CDR3s include the opening cysteine and the closing phenylalanine or tryptophan. A D gene is named only where the DNA matches it firmly. Not every row has a clone size; where given, it reads once, few, many or a size class.

v_gene	abundance	j_gene	d_gene	CDR3aa	CDR3nt
TRBV10-2	many	TRBJ2-5	NA	CASGLLGPETQYF	TGCGCCAGCGGACTACTAGGCCCTGAGACCCAGTACTTC
TRBV2	NA	TRBJ2-7	TRBD2	CGSSLAGLAGTTYEQYF	TGTGGCAGCAGTTTAGCGGGACTAGCGGGAACTACCTACGAGCAGTACTTC
TRBV24-1	NA	TRBJ2-7	NA	CATGVDGEQYF	TGTGCCACCGGTGTCGACGGAGAGCAGTACTTC
TRBV24-1	NA	TRBJ2-1	TRBD1	CATSDLTGQAYNEQFF	TGTGCCACCAGTGATTTGACGGGACAGGCCTACAATGAGCAGTTCTTC
TRBV4-3	many	TRBJ2-7	TRBD2	CASSQDAAGATEQYF	TGCGCCAGCAGCCAAGATGCAGCGGGGGCTACCGAGCAGTACTTC
TRBV6-5	NA	TRBJ1-6	NA	CASSPQYSSPLHF	TGTGCCAGCAGCCCGCAATATAGTTCACCCCTCCACTTT
TRBV7-2	NA	TRBJ2-5	TRBD2	CASSLGLAGEETQYF	TGTGCCAGCAGCTTGGGACTAGCGGGGGAAGAGACCCAGTACTTC
TRBV6-4	NA	TRBJ1-5	NA	CASSVLADQPQHF	TGTGCCAGCAGTGTATTGGCGGATCAGCCCCAGCATTTT
TRBV25-1	NA	TRBJ2-7	NA	CASSFQGGSYEQYF	TGTGCCAGCAGCTTCCAGGGGGGGTCCTACGAGCAGTATTTC
TRBV3-1	many	TRBJ2-7	NA	CASSDELDQPYEQYF	TGTGCCAGCAGCGACGAGCTGGACCAACCCTACGAGCAGTACTTC
TRBV7-3	NA	TRBJ2-5	NA	CASSLVGHPKETQYF	TGTGCCAGCAGCTTAGTCGGACATCCCAAAGAGACCCAGTACTTC
TRBV20-1	NA	TRBJ1-5	TRBD1	CSAWAGQAYQPQHF	TGCAGTGCTTGGGCCGGACAGGCCTATCAGCCCCAGCATTTT
TRBV7-3	NA	TRBJ2-1	TRBD2	CASSYTSGGPYSYNEQFF	TGTGCCAGCAGCTACACTAGCGGGGGGCCATACTCCTACAATGAGCAGTTCTTC
TRBV7-9	many	TRBJ2-7	NA	CASSPVSSYEQYF	TGTGCCAGCAGCCCGGTAAGCTCCTACGAGCAGTACTTC
TRBV9	NA	TRBJ2-5	NA	CASSPRTEETQYF	TGTGCCAGCAGCCCCCGGACCGAAGAGACCCAGTACTTC
TRBV20-1	NA	TRBJ1-5	NA	CSATGLADSNQPQHF	TGCAGTGCTACCGGACTAGCGGATAGCAATCAGCCCCAGCATTTT
TRBV20-1	NA	TRBJ2-3	NA	CSATFTGLGDTQYF	TGCAGTGCTACCTTTACAGGTCTCGGAGATACGCAGTATTTT
TRBV6-1	NA	TRBJ2-7	TRBD2	CASSEESSGSNEQYF	TGTGCCAGCAGTGAAGAAAGTAGCGGGAGCAACGAGCAGTACTTC
TRBV19	few	TRBJ2-7	TRBD2	CASSTGDIAGGEQYF	TGTGCCAGTAGTACGGGGGACATCGCGGGGGGCGAGCAGTACTTC
TRBV9	many	TRBJ1-1	NA	CASSIREDHTEAFF	TGTGCCAGCAGCATCCGGGAAGACCACACTGAAGCTTTCTTT
TRBV7-9	NA	TRBJ2-2	NA	CASRGGTERAGELFF	TGTGCCAGCAGGGGCGGGACCGAGAGAGCCGGGGAGCTGTTTTTT
TRBV19	once	TRBJ1-2	NA	CASGNQPVNYGYTF	TGTGCCAGTGGGAACCAACCGGTGAACTATGGCTACACCTTC
TRBV20-1	NA	TRBJ2-3	TRBD2	CSARDPSGYTQYF	TGCAGTGCTAGAGATCCTAGCGGGTATACGCAGTATTTT
TRBV6-6	once	TRBJ2-7	TRBD2	CASSEATSGTSYEQYF	TGTGCCAGCAGTGAAGCGACTAGCGGGACTTCCTACGAGCAGTACTTC
TRBV5-1	NA	TRBJ2-3	NA	CASSFRKQGRTDTQYF	TGTGCCAGCAGCTTTAGAAAACAGGGCCGTACAGATACGCAGTATTTT
TRBV4-2	NA	TRBJ1-2	NA	CASSYPEGSEYGYAF	TGTGCCAGCAGCTACCCTGAGGGGAGCGAGTATGGCTACGCCTTC
TRBV20-1	once	TRBJ2-7	TRBD1	CSARGEWDRSYEQYF	TGCAGTGCTAGGGGGGAGTGGGACAGGAGTTACGAGCAGTACTTC
TRBV7-6	many	TRBJ1-1	NA	CASSLPNTNTEAFF	TGTGCCAGCAGCTTACCCAACACGAACACTGAAGCTTTCTTT
TRBV11-3	NA	TRBJ2-7	NA	CASSPVRELTEQYF	TGTGCCAGCAGCCCCGTTCGAGAATTAACGGAGCAGTACTTC
TRBV20-1	NA	TRBJ2-5	NA	CSARDRETQYF	TGCAGTGCTAGAGATCGAGAGACCCAGTACTTC
TRBV6-1	NA	TRBJ1-2	NA	CASSEEVGNCGYTF	TGTGCCAGCAGTGAAGAGGTAGGGAACTGTGGCTACACCTTC
TRBV7-9	many	TRBJ2-7	TRBD1	CASSATGTGVYEQYF	TGTGCCAGCAGCGCAACCGGGACAGGGGTCTACGAGCAGTACTTC
TRBV7-8	NA	TRBJ1-1	NA	CASSLRAGAWGNTEAFF	TGTGCCAGCAGCTTAAGGGCAGGGGCCTGGGGGAACACTGAAGCTTTCTTT
TRBV20-1	NA	TRBJ1-6	TRBD1	CSVSGTGKSPLHF	TGCAGTGTCTCCGGGACAGGGAAATCACCCCTCCACTTT
TRBV9	NA	TRBJ1-1	NA	CASSKGTTEALF	TGTGCCAGCAGCAAGGGGACCACTGAAGCTCTCTTT
TRBV7-8	few	TRBJ2-1	NA	CASSLGRSYNEQFF	TGTGCCAGCAGCTTAGGGCGCTCCTACAATGAGCAGTTCTTC
TRBV5-6	NA	TRBJ1-1	NA	CASSFGNTQNTEAFF	TGTGCCAGCAGCTTTGGTAACACTCAGAACACTGAAGCTTTCTTT
TRBV29-1	many	TRBJ2-1	NA	CSAGEVDDNEQFF	TGCAGCGCGGGAGAGGTGGATGACAATGAGCAGTTCTTC
TRBV7-2	NA	TRBJ2-7	TRBD1	CASSAAGTGSPYEQYF	TGTGCCAGCAGCGCCGCCGGGACAGGGTCCCCCTACGAGCAGTACTTC
TRBV27	many	TRBJ2-3	NA	CASSLSGGTDTQYF	TGTGCCAGCAGTTTAAGCGGCGGGACAGATACGCAGTATTTT
TRBV7-9	few	TRBJ1-2	NA	CASSFPTLSEGDYGYTF	TGTGCCAGCAGCTTTCCCACTCTCTCGGAGGGTGACTATGGCTACACCTTC
TRBV6-7	few	TRBJ2-3	NA	CARRVVSTDTQYF	TGTGCCAGGAGGGTCGTGAGCACAGATACGCAGTATTTT
TRBV5-4	NA	TRBJ2-7	TRBD1	CASSPGTARLEYF	TGTGCCAGCAGCCCAGGGACAGCCCGTTTAGAGTACTTC
TRBV9	once	TRBJ2-7	TRBD2	CASSPGLAGAEQYF	TGTGCCAGCAGCCCGGGACTAGCGGGGGCCGAGCAGTACTTC
TRBV12-3/TRBV12-4	NA	TRBJ1-6	TRBD1	CASSQDRQGYSPLHF	TGTGCCAGCAGCCAAGACCGACAGGGTTATTCACCCCTCCACTTT
TRBV29-1	few	TRBJ2-1	TRBD2	CSVELAGVGVGEQFF	TGCAGCGTTGAATTAGCGGGAGTGGGGGTGGGTGAGCAGTTCTTC
TRBV4-2	few	TRBJ2-3	NA	CASSPRTTSTDTQYF	TGTGCCAGCAGCCCCAGGACAACTAGCACAGATACGCAGTATTTT
TRBV20-1	few	TRBJ2-5	NA	CSASGGAETQYF	TGCAGTGCTAGTGGGGGGGCAGAGACCCAGTACTTC
TRBV2	NA	TRBJ2-1	TRBD2	CASSDRGGYNEQFF	TGTGCCAGCAGTGATCGGGGGGGGTACAATGAGCAGTTCTTC
TRBV19	many	TRBJ2-3	NA	CASSIGSRTATDTQYF	TGTGCCAGTAGTATAGGTAGTAGGACAGCCACAGATACGCAGTATTTT
TRBV28	few	TRBJ1-6	NA	CASSLRDYNSPLHF	TGTGCCAGCAGTTTGCGGGATTATAATTCACCCCTCCACTTT
TRBV2	once	TRBJ2-2	TRBD2	CASASPAGENTGELFF	TGTGCCAGCGCTTCCCCAGCGGGGGAGAACACCGGGGAGCTGTTTTTT
TRBV7-6	many	TRBJ1-3	NA	CASSSRVTGNTIYF	TGTGCCAGCAGCTCCAGGGTGACTGGAAACACCATATATTTT
TRBV2	NA	TRBJ2-7	NA	CASSEANRAYEQYF	TGTGCCAGCAGTGAAGCGAACAGAGCCTACGAGCAGTACTTC
TRBV7-9	once	TRBJ2-3	TRBD2	CASSLGPSGRPEIYTQYF	TGTGCCAGCAGCTTAGGCCCTAGCGGGAGGCCAGAGATATATACGCAGTATTTT